This T cell receptor beta chain originates from a study of blood T cell repertoires in COVID-19 (TCRdb year 2020). For the study in its entirety: The collaborator samples originated in the United States, Italy and Spain and spanned the acute and convalescent phases of COVID-19. Where available, HLA class I and class II types were taken from metadata supplied by the sample provider and were not determined by assay-based typing. The material from the prospective study consisted of cDNA or gDNA derived from T cells, B-cell-depleted T cells, or PBMCs. The samples were drawn from the first 160 participants of the ongoing ImmuneRACE study and from some 1,300 subjects provided by 6 global collaborators. The dataset comprised deeply sampled blood TCRbeta repertoires from subjects exposed to, actively infected with, or recovered from COVID-19. A freely available public database, intended as a resource for researchers studying the immune response to SARS-CoV-2, is where the repertoires were released. The sample metadata nearly always contained a de-identified subject ID, COVID-19 status, age in years and sex.

Overall study outcomes, separate from this receptor: Clinical and demographic metadata were provided uncurated, with the amount varying by source and participant.

TCRbeta CDR3 regions were amplified from genomic DNA by means of the immunoSEQ Assay, a bias-controlled multiplex PCR. Turning to the authors' computational methods: Nucleated cell counts per sample were estimated from amplification of reference gene primers within the assay. To quantify the absolute abundance of each unique TCRbeta CDR3 rearrangement, sequence reads were collapsed and filtered. For each sample, productive Simpson clonality was calculated as the square root of Simpson's diversity index over productive rearrangements. The table was pulled from immuneACCESS by TCRdb, which kept in-frame rearrangements only. Such tables lose some clones; where checked, under half of the loss comes from unresolved V genes, and the rest has no known cause. The DNA gave D and trimming, while V, J and clone size come from that table. In all, the sample holds under 250,000 clones, and roughly 86% of those were seen once. The top ten hold 2.6% of the sample.

Comment on this clone: Its antigen target is currently unknown. Base-call qualities are not available, and no considerably larger clone is one nucleotide away.

V is shortened by 2 bases, J by 5 bases, and the region joining them spans 11 bases. The CDR3 contains 13 residues, cysteine and phenylalanine counted. Only the CDR3 part of the read is kept: 39 bases, read in frame from the first base. Looking up the germline V gene yields CDR1 SGHRS and CDR2 YFSETQ. In the prospective study, participants were about 18 to 100 years old, resided in about two dozen geographic areas of the United States, and were enrolled through a virtual design. In the prospective study, cohorts were assigned on the basis of participant-reported clinical history obtained from a screening survey and a study questionnaire. Mobile phlebotomists in the prospective study collected whole blood, serum and a nasopharyngeal or oropharyngeal swab from every participant. Additional blood draws and questionnaires over an approximately two-month period could optionally be provided by prospective study participants. Before DNA extraction, prospective study blood samples were shipped either frozen or at room temperature.

This sequence was found in a woman in her thirties with acute COVID-19. The receptor chain draws on TRBV5-1 and TRBJ2-7; the D gene is perhaps TRBD2, from 5 matching bases. The sample comprised PBMCs or T cells enriched from blood (not recorded which). The sequenced DNA: TGCGCCAGCAGCTTACTGGGGAGCGACGAGCAGTACTTC. The resulting protein is CASSLLGSDEQYF.